The 23 T cell receptor beta chains reported below all come from one sample, sequenced in a study of neurological immune-mediated disorders. One entry per CDR3 protein, called by TCRdb with MiXCR from the 5' RACE reads. The sample lists around 16,000 distinct CDR3 sequences; roughly 10% were seen once. Sequenced material: CD8+ T cells from blood. All receptors derive from a man in his forties or fifties in good health.

This clonotype came up many times. The rearrangement uses TRBV20-1 and TRBJ2-7; 11 nucleotides match TRBD2. Looked up from germline, CDR1 is DFQATT and CDR2 is SNEGSKA (reference sequence). Trimming at V came to 0 bases and at J to 6 bases, leaving 13 bases not matched to a gene. This CDR3 region has 17 residues. CDR3 sequence: CSARDWKVAGGPIEQYF. For the CDR3, the DNA is TGCAGTGCTAGAGATTGGAAGGTAGCGGGAGGGCCTATCGAGCAGTACTTC.

This clonotype was detected only a few times. The rearrangement uses TRBV9 and TRBJ2-5, with D possibly matching TRBD2 (5 bases). Germline V gene lookup returns CDR1 SGDLS and CDR2 YYNGEE. This CDR3 comprises 15 residues. V was cut by 0 bases and J by 5 bases, with 14 bases left in between. Written as DNA, the CDR3 is TGTGCCAGCAGCGTAGAAGAGGGCCGCGGGGAGACCCAGTACTTC. Translation gives CASSVEEGRGETQYF.

This clonotype occurred many times. The chain couples TRBV5-8 to TRBJ2-3; 8 nucleotides agree with TRBD1. Germline CDR1 reads SGHTS; CDR2 reads YDEGEE. After removal of 2 bases from V and 2 bases from J, the junction contained 1 base not matched to a gene. The CDR3 is made up of 14 amino acids. Here the CDR3 reads CASSFRGLTDTQYF. CDR3 DNA: TGTGCCAGCAGCTTCAGGGGGCTCACAGATACGCAGTATTTT.

This clonotype showed up many times. The genes are TRBV7-2 and TRBJ2-3; 9 positions agree with TRBD2. CDR3 size: 18 residues. Germline trimming cut 5 bases from V and 4 bases from J; bases unmatched to any gene: 16. The germline V gene encodes CDR1 SGHTA and CDR2 FQGNSA. CDR3 coding DNA: TGTGCCAGCAGCCTCCCCCCAGGTAGCGGGAGATGGGCAGATACGCAGTATTTT. It specifies CASSLPPGSGRWADTQYF.

This clonotype was seen at least ten times. The chain joins TRBV6-4 to TRBJ2-2; D perhaps matches TRBD1 (6 bases). Germline V gives CDR1 MRHNA, CDR2 SNTAGT. The CDR3 sequence is 12 residues long. V lost 5 bases to trimming and J lost 7 bases, with 8 bases between them. The CDR3 spells CASSQGYGELFF. The CDR3 nucleotides read TGTGCCAGCAGTCAGGGGTACGGGGAGCTGTTTTTT.

This clonotype was seen at least ten times. The rearrangement links TRBV9 to TRBJ2-7; 7 bases match TRBD2. This CDR3 is 15 amino acids long. V lost 2 bases and J lost 3; bases outside the gene matches: 8. Germline-derived CDR1 and CDR2 are SGDLS and YYNGEE. The CDR3 protein is CASSVDGTKSYEQYF. The CDR3 bases are TGTGCCAGCAGCGTGGACGGGACTAAAAGCTACGAGCAGTACTTC.

This clonotype was counted ten times or more. The V call is TRBV7-2, the J call TRBJ2-3; D unclear. The CDR3 totals 12 residues. The V gene lost 2 bases and the J gene lost 2 bases, with 2 bases spanning the gap. CDR1 and CDR2 from the germline V gene are SGHTA and FQGNSA. Here the CDR3 reads CASSLFTDTQYF. The CDR3 DNA is TGTGCCAGCAGCTTATTCACAGATACGCAGTATTTT.

This clonotype was counted ten times or more. CDR3 sequence: CASSSGTDSNQPQHF. In DNA form, the CDR3 reads TGCGCCAGCAGCTCCGGGACAGATAGCAATCAGCCCCAGCATTTT. J is TRBJ1-5 and V is TRBV5-1, with 7 bases matching TRBD1. The V segment lost 3 bases and the J segment 0 bases; nucleotides outside the gene matches: 3. CDR3 length: 15 residues. Per germline, CDR1 SGHRS and CDR2 YFSETQ.

A few counts support this clonotype. This rearrangement joins TRBV20-1 to TRBJ2-3; perhaps TRBD2 as D (6 bases). The CDR3 length is 13 residues. V was shortened by 5 bases and J by 3 bases, with 12 bases between the two germline ends. The V gene's germline CDR1 is DFQATT and CDR2 SNEGSKA (reference sequence). CDR3 sequence: CSAPGVGTDTQYF. For the CDR3, the DNA is TGCAGTGCTCCGGGAGTTGGGACAGATACGCAGTATTTT.

This clonotype was detected a few times. This chain joins TRBV5-6 and TRBJ1-2; D is unclear. The CDR3 length is 14 residues. The V end was cut by 5 bases, the J end by 1 base, with 12 bases between. Germline CDR1 SGHDT, CDR2 YYEEEE. The CDR3 region has the DNA TGTGCCAGCAGTTCCACCCGTCTTAACTATGGCTACACCTTC. This translates into CASSSTRLNYGYTF.

The sample holds many counts of this clonotype. This chain connects TRBV29-1 to TRBJ1-3; D gene unclear. Germline CDR1 SQVTM, CDR2 ANQGSEA. V gave up 5 bases and J gave up 0 bases, with 11 bases separating them. The CDR3 covers 14 residues. The CDR3 region is CSVQELFSGNTIYF. The CDR3 nucleotides read TGCAGCGTTCAGGAACTCTTCTCTGGAAACACCATATATTTT.

This clonotype was recorded at least ten times. This chain connects TRBV7-2 to TRBJ2-2; the D gene is possibly TRBD1 (5 bases). The CDR3 has 13 amino acids. The V end was cut by 6 bases, the J end by 1 base, with 6 bases between. Germline CDR1 and CDR2: SGHTA and FQGNSA. The CDR3 here is CASRGQNTGELFF. CDR3 in DNA: TGTGCCAGCAGGGGGCAGAACACCGGGGAGCTGTTTTTT.

This clonotype was counted many times. This chain links TRBV7-2 with TRBJ2-1; no reliable D call. The CDR3 is made up of 14 amino acids. Germline lookup yields CDR1 SGHTA and CDR2 FQGNSA. V was cut by 5 bases and J by 10 bases, with 18 bases left in between. The CDR3 region is CASSLESGGHEQFF. The DNA for the CDR3 is TGTGCCAGCAGCCTCGAATCGGGCGGCCACGAGCAGTTCTTC.

This clonotype ranks as medium-sized. The chain recombines TRBV28 with TRBJ2-3; TRBD2 aligns across 11 bases. The CDR3 is 16 amino acids. Germline V gene data show CDR1 as MDHEN and CDR2 as SYDVKM. With V trimmed by 6 bases and J by 5 bases, 10 bases remained unmatched. DNA for the CDR3: TGTGCCAGCAGCCTACTAGCGGGAGAGGGTAGAGATACGCAGTATTTT. Its protein product is CASSLLAGEGRDTQYF.

This sequence joins TRBV7-9 and TRBJ2-4; D is ambiguous. This CDR3 has 17 amino acids. Germline assignment: CDR1 SEHNR and CDR2 FQNEAQ (reference sequence). V was trimmed by 2 bases and J by 0 bases, leaving 14 bases between them. The CDR3 nucleotides read TGTGCCAGCAGCTTATATGGGCAGGTCCTAGCCAAAAACATTCAGTACTTC. Translated: CASSLYGQVLAKNIQYF.

The CDR3 DNA is TGCGCCAGTAACCCCCCGGGAACCGGGGAGCTGTTTTTT. Translating gives CASNPPGTGELFF. The genes are TRBV5-1 and TRBJ2-2; the D gene is possibly TRBD2 (5 bases). Trimming took 8 bases from V and 5 from J, leaving 13 bases between them. The CDR3 is 13 residues long. CDR1 and CDR2 (germline): SGHRS, YFSETQ.

This clonotype appeared a few times. The V and J genes are TRBV5-6 and TRBJ1-6; no firm D call. Germline V lookup: CDR1 SGHDT, CDR2 YYEEEE. V lost 1 base and J lost 0, with 11 bases in between. The CDR3 sequence is 17 residues long. This CDR3 is CASSLTLWSSYNSPLHF. CDR3 DNA sequence: TGTGCCAGCAGCTTGACCCTGTGGAGCTCCTATAATTCACCCCTCCACTTT.

This clonotype has a count of ten or more. This chain connects TRBV20-1 to TRBJ2-3; D tentatively fits TRBD1 or TRBD2 (5 bases each). The ends were cut back, 0 bases at V and 2 bases at J, with 18 bases in the middle. The CDR3 contains 17 residues. Germline CDR1 reads DFQATT; CDR2 reads SNEGSKA (reference sequence). The CDR3 DNA reads as TGCAGTGCTAGAGACGGCCCCGGGGACGGAAACACAGATACGCAGTATTTT. Protein sequence: CSARDGPGDGNTDTQYF.

This clonotype came up many times. The chain combines TRBV6-2 or TRBV6-3 with TRBJ1-5; 7 bases line up with TRBD1. This CDR3 comprises 14 residues. V trimming: 4 bases; J trimming: 4 bases; junction bases outside the gene matches: 4. Germline CDR1 and CDR2: MNHEY and SVGEGT. The CDR3 loop is CASSSGTENQPQHF. The DNA for the CDR3 is TGTGCCAGCAGTTCCGGGACAGAAAATCAGCCCCAGCATTTT.

This clonotype was picked up many times. The rearrangement joins TRBV4-2 to TRBJ2-7; 10 positions match TRBD2. After removal of 0 bases from V and 4 bases from J, the junction contained 6 bases not matched to a gene. Germline assignment: CDR1 LGHNA and CDR2 YNFKEQ. The CDR3 has 16 amino acids. CDR3 loop: CASSQDLLAGDYEQYF. The CDR3 DNA is TGTGCCAGCAGCCAAGACCTCCTAGCGGGGGATTACGAGCAGTACTTC.

This clonotype was recorded at least ten times. V and J are TRBV6-4 and TRBJ2-7; 9 positions agree with TRBD2. J gave up 7 bases and V 2 bases, and 12 bases lay outside the gene matches. Germline V gene sequence: CDR1 MRHNA, CDR2 SNTAGT. This CDR3 comprises 16 residues. CDR3 in DNA: TGTGCCAGCAGTGACCTGCCGGGACTAGCACTTTGGGAGCAGTACTTC. Its protein is CASSDLPGLALWEQYF.

This clonotype was seen ten or more times. The genes are TRBV10-3 and TRBJ2-7, with 8 bases lining up with TRBD2. V lost 3 bases, J lost 3 bases, and 13 bases stayed unmatched. CDR1 is ENHRY and CDR2 is SYGVKD in the germline V gene. CDR3 length: 17 residues. In DNA form, the CDR3 reads TGTGCCATCAGTGAAGCCCCCCCGGCCAGCGGGGGCTACGAGCAGTACTTC. Amino acid sequence: CAISEAPPASGGYEQYF.

This clonotype was observed a single time. This chain joins TRBV20-1 and TRBJ2-1; possibly TRBD1 for D (5 bases). Germline CDR1 DFQATT, CDR2 SNEGSKA (reference sequence). The CDR3 is 12 residues long. The CDR3 bases are TGCAGCTTTGGGGCCAAAAGCAATGAGCAGTTCTTC. Protein sequence: CSFGAKSNEQFF.